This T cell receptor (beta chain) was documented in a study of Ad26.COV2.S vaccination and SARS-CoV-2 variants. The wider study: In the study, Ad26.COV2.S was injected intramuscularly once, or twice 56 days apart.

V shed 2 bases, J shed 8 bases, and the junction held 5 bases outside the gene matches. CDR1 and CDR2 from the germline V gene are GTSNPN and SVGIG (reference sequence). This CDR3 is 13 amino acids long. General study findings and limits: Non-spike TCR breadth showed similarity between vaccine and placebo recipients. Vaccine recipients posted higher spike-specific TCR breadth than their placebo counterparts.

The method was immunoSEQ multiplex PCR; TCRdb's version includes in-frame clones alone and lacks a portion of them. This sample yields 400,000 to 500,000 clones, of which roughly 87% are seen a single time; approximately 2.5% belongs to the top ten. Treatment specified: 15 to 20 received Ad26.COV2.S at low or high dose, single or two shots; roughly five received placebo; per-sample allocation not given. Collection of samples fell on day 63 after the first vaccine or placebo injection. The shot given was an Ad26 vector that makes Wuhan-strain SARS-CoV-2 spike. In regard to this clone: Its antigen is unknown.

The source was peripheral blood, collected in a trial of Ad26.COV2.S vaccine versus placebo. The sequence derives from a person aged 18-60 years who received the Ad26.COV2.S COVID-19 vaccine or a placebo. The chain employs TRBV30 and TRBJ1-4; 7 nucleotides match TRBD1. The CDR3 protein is CAWSSDRVEKLFF. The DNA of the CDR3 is TGTGCCTGGAGTTCCGACAGGGTCGAAAAACTGTTTTTT.